These 22 T cell receptor beta chains were sequenced from one sample in a study of T cell changes during pregnancy in multiple sclerosis. Assay used: immunoSEQ multiplex PCR; TCRdb lists only in-frame clones, some missing. The table has 39,000 or so clones, about 94% seen once. The input for sequencing was CD8+ T cells from peripheral blood mononuclear cells, taken in the third trimester of pregnancy. The receptors here all came from a female donor with multiple sclerosis, enrolled in a pregnancy study.

This clone was recorded only once. The rearrangement joins TRBV7-9 to TRBJ2-2; 7 positions match TRBD1. This CDR3 has 15 residues. V dropped 5 bases and J dropped 5; count of bases not matched to a gene: 8. Germline CDR1 SEHNR, CDR2 FQNEAQ (reference sequence). This CDR3 is CASSPITTGTGELFF. For the CDR3, the DNA is TGTGCCAGCAGCCCTATAACGACAGGGACCGGGGAGCTGTTTTTT.

The J gene is TRBJ2-7, the V gene TRBV27, with 7 bases aligning to TRBD1. The V segment lost 5 bases and the J segment 5 bases; nucleotides outside the gene matches: 6. Germline values: CDR1 MNHEY, CDR2 SMNVEV (reference sequence). The CDR3 contains 13 residues. In DNA, the CDR3 is TGTGCCAGCAGTCCAACAGGGGCCCACGAGCAGTACTTC. Its protein is CASSPTGAHEQYF.

This clone was seen just once. The chain joins TRBV19 to TRBJ2-7; weak D call: TRBD2 (6 bases). Per germline, CDR1 LNHDA and CDR2 SQIVND (reference sequence). The length of the CDR3 is 13 residues. The ends were cut back, 5 bases at V and 2 bases at J, with 10 bases in the middle. CDR3 DNA: TGTGCCAGTAGTGTTAGCGGAACCTACGAGCAGTACTTC. Translated, it gives CASSVSGTYEQYF.

CDR3 protein: CACPQGALGYTF. For the CDR3, the DNA is TGTGCCTGCCCACAGGGGGCGCTTGGCTACACCTTC. The chain carries TRBV30 and TRBJ1-2; the match to TRBD1 covers 9 bases. CDR1 is GTSNPN and CDR2 is SVGIG in the germline V gene (reference sequence). This CDR3 contains 12 residues. V lost 6 bases and J lost 7; bases outside the gene matches: 6.

The chain links TRBV5-6 to TRBJ2-7, with D maybe TRBD1 (5 bases). V was pared by 3 bases and J by 0 bases, with 10 bases between. Per the germline V gene, CDR1 is SGHDT and CDR2 is YYEEEE. The length of the CDR3 is 14 residues. The CDR3 bases are TGTGCCAGCAGCTGGGGCAGCAGCTCCTACGAGCAGTACTTC. Its translation: CASSWGSSSYEQYF.

This rearrangement joins TRBV27 to TRBJ1-5, with 11 bases lining up with TRBD1. This CDR3 region has 15 residues. V lost 5 bases, J lost 7 bases, and 7 bases stayed unmatched. Germline CDR1 and CDR2: MNHEY and SMNVEV (reference sequence). CDR3 sequence (DNA): TGTGCCAGCAGTCCCTGGACAGGGGGCGACCAGCCCCAGCATTTT. Residues: CASSPWTGGDQPQHF.

The chain employs TRBV7-9 and TRBJ2-7; a weak D match, TRBD2 (5 bases). The germline V gene encodes CDR1 SEHNR and CDR2 FQNEAQ (reference sequence). Trimming stripped 5 bases from V and 5 bases from J, with 19 bases between. The CDR3 length is 15 residues. CDR3 nucleotides: TGTGCCAGCAGCCCCCGACTACCACCTCGAGACGAGCAGTACTTC. As protein: CASSPRLPPRDEQYF.

The chain combines TRBV28 with TRBJ2-2, with D possibly being TRBD2 (5 bases). This CDR3 is built from 16 residues. V lost 2 bases and J lost 5, with 15 bases in between. Germline assignment: CDR1 MDHEN and CDR2 SYDVKM. The CDR3 nucleotides are TGTGCCAGCAGTTTAACGGGGTCCCCCGTAACCGGGGAGCTGTTTTTT. It codes for CASSLTGSPVTGELFF.

V and J are TRBV7-2 and TRBJ2-1; 8 positions match TRBD2. CDR1 SGHTA and CDR2 FQGNSA come from the germline V gene. J gave up 3 bases and V 2 bases, and 9 bases lay outside the gene matches. The CDR3 consists of 17 residues. For the CDR3, the DNA is TGTGCCAGCAGCTTAAGGGGCGGGGGGTCCCACTACAATGAGCAGTTCTTC. This codes for CASSLRGGGSHYNEQFF.

This chain connects TRBV28 to TRBJ2-1; 13 bases fit TRBD2. Unmatched junction bases numbered 9, after V lost 5 bases and J lost 8 bases. Germline V gene lookup returns CDR1 MDHEN and CDR2 SYDVKM. The CDR3 contains 16 residues. CDR3 in amino acids: CASSTPGLAGYDEQFF. In DNA form, the CDR3 reads TGTGCCAGCAGTACGCCGGGACTAGCGGGATATGATGAGCAGTTCTTC.

The chain carries TRBV11-2 and TRBJ2-1; a possible D gene is TRBD2 (5 bases). V was clipped by 6 bases and J by 6 bases, with 21 bases between them. Germline V gene sequence: CDR1 SGHAT, CDR2 FQNNGV. This CDR3 has 16 amino acids. The CDR3 spells CASRGEDGRTANEQFF. CDR3 nucleotides: TGTGCCAGCAGGGGAGAGGACGGTCGTACGGCCAATGAGCAGTTCTTC.

The chain couples TRBV7-9 to TRBJ1-1; the D gene is possibly TRBD1 (5 bases). Germline loops: CDR1 SEHNR, CDR2 FQNEAQ (reference sequence). CDR3 length equals 12 residues. V was cut by 5 bases and J by 6 bases, with 10 bases left in between. Written as DNA, the CDR3 is TGTGCCAGCAGCCCAGGGAGGTCTGAAGCTTTCTTT. Translation: CASSPGRSEAFF.

This chain links TRBV28 with TRBJ2-1; the D gene is possibly TRBD2 (5 bases). V lost 7 bases and J 7 bases, leaving 14 bases between the germline ends. CDR1 and CDR2 from the germline V gene are MDHEN and SYDVKM. This CDR3 spans 13 amino acids. The CDR3, as DNA: TGTGCCAGCACCAACGGGGAACAGAATGAGCAGTTCTTC. It encodes CASTNGEQNEQFF.

V and J are TRBV7-8 and TRBJ2-5, with 7 bases fitting TRBD1. Per germline, CDR1 SGHVS and CDR2 FQNEAQ. The V gene end was trimmed by 4 bases and the J gene end by 2 bases; junction bases not matched to a gene: 16. The CDR3 spans 18 residues. The CDR3 loop reads CASSSSAEYRGRQETQYF. The CDR3 DNA reads TGTGCCAGCAGCTCTAGTGCCGAGTACAGGGGACGACAAGAGACCCAGTACTTC.

In this sample, this clone turned up once. The rearrangement joins TRBV27 to TRBJ1-5; no firm D call. CDR3 length: 13 amino acids. The V end was cut by 2 bases, the J end by 4 bases, with 6 bases between. Germline CDR1 MNHEY, CDR2 SMNVEV (reference sequence). The CDR3 DNA reads as TGTGCCAGCAGTTTAAACATGAATCAGCCCCAGCATTTT. Translating gives CASSLNMNQPQHF.

The chain is built from TRBV4-2 and TRBJ2-7; 13 positions agree with TRBD2. Germline CDR1 and CDR2: LGHNA and YNFKEQ. This CDR3 is built from 17 residues. After removal of 0 bases from V and 3 bases from J, the junction contained 5 bases not matched to a gene. The CDR3 region is CASSQETGTSGNYEQYF. DNA for the CDR3: TGTGCCAGCAGCCAAGAGACCGGGACTAGCGGGAACTACGAGCAGTACTTC.

The chain employs TRBV19 and TRBJ1-3, with 8 bases lining up with TRBD1. CDR3 length: 15 residues. The ends lost 5 bases at V and 4 bases at J; junction bases unmatched: 7. Per germline, CDR1 LNHDA and CDR2 SQIVND (reference sequence). CDR3 sequence reads: CASSVRDRGGNTIYF. CDR3 DNA sequence: TGTGCCAGTAGTGTGCGCGACAGGGGAGGAAACACCATATATTTT.

V gene TRBV19 combines with J gene TRBJ2-3, with a weak D call TRBD2 (5 bases). V lost 3 bases and J 5 bases, leaving 9 bases between the germline ends. Germline V gene lookup returns CDR1 LNHDA and CDR2 SQIVND (reference sequence). CDR3 length: 13 amino acids. DNA for the CDR3: TGTGCCAGTAGTATGGTAGGAGGAGATACGCAGTATTTT. The encoded protein is CASSMVGGDTQYF.

The chain couples TRBV15 to TRBJ2-7; no firm D call. Germline V gene data show CDR1 as LNHNV and CDR2 as YYDKDF (reference sequence). The V gene lost 4 bases and the J gene lost 3 bases, with 10 bases spanning the gap. The CDR3 runs to 13 residues. The CDR3 bases are TGTGCCACCAGCAACTCAAGAGACTACGAGCAGTACTTC. Protein product: CATSNSRDYEQYF.

The chain recombines TRBV13 with TRBJ1-1, with TRBD1 matching over 7 bases. Losses at the gene ends were 4 bases for V and 1 base for J; bases not matched to a gene: 6. The CDR3 spans 15 residues. CDR1 is PRHDT and CDR2 is FYEKMQ in the germline V gene (reference sequence). The CDR3, as DNA: TGTGCCAGCAGCTCTCACGGGACAGCGAACACTGAAGCTTTCTTT. The encoded protein is CASSSHGTANTEAFF.

The chain recombines TRBV9 with TRBJ2-1, with TRBD1 matching over 8 bases. The CDR3 is made up of 14 amino acids. The germline V gene has CDR1 SGDLS and CDR2 YYNGEE. Germline trimming cut 3 bases from V and 7 bases from J; bases unmatched to any gene: 6. The CDR3 loop reads CASSEGQAENEQFF. The CDR3 nucleotides are TGTGCCAGCAGCGAGGGACAGGCGGAGAATGAGCAGTTCTTC. Together with reference TRBV9 and TRBJ2-1, the CDR3 gives the full variable domain: DSGVTQTPKHLITATGQRVTLRCSPRSGDLSVYWYQQSLDQGLQFLIQYYNGEERAKGNILERFSAQQFPDLHSELNLSSLELGDSALYFCASSEGQAENEQFFGPGTRLTVL.

V gene TRBV19 combines with J gene TRBJ2-1; 10 positions agree with TRBD2. Germline lookup yields CDR1 LNHDA and CDR2 SQIVND (reference sequence). Trimming took 1 base from V and 8 from J; bases not matched to a gene: 8. The CDR3 covers 16 residues. The CDR3 DNA sequence: TGTGCCAGTAGTATAGGGGCTAGCGGGAGCCAGGATGAGCAGTTCTTC. Translated: CASSIGASGSQDEQFF.